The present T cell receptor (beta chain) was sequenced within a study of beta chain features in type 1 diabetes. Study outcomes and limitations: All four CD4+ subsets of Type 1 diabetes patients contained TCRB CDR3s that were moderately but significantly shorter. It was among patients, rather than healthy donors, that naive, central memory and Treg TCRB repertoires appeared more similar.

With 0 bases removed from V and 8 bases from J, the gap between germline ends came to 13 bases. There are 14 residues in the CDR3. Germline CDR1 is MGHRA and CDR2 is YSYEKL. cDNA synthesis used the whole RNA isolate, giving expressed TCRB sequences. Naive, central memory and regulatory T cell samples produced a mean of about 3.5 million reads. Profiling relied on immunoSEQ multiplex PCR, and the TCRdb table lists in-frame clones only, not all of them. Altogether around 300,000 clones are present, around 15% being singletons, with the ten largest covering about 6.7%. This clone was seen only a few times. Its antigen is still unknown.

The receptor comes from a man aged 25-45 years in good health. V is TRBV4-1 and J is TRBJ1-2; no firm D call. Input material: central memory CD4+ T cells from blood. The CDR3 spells CASSQDYGFYGYTF. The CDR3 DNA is TGCGCCAGCAGCCAAGATTACGGTTTTTACGGCTACACCTTC.